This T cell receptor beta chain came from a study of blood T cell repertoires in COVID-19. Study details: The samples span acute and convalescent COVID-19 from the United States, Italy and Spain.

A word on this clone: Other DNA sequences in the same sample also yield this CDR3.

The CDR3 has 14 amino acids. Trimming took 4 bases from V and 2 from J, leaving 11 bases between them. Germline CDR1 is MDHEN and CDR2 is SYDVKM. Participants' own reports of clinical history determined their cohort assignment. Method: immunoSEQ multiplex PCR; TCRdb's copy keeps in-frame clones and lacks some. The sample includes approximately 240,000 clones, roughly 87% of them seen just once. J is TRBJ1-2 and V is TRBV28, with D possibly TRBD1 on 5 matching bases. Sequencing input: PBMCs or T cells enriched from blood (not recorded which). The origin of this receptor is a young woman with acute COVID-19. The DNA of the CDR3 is TGTGCCAGCAGTTCCACAGGATTAAACTATGGCTACACCTTC. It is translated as CASSSTGLNYGYTF.